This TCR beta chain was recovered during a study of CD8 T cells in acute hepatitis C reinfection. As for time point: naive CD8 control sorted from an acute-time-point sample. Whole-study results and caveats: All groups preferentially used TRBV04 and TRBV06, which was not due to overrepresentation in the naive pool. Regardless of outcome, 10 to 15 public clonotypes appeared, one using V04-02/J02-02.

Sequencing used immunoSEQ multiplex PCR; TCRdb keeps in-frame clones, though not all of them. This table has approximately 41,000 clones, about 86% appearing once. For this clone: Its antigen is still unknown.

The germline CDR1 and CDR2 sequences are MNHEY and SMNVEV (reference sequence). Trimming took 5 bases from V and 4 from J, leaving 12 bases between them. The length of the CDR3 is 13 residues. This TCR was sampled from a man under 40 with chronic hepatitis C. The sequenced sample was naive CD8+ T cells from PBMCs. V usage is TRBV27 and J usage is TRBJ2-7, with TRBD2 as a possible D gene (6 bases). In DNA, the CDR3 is TGTGCCAGCAGTCCGGGACTGATTTACGAGCAGTACTTC. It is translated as CASSPGLIYEQYF.